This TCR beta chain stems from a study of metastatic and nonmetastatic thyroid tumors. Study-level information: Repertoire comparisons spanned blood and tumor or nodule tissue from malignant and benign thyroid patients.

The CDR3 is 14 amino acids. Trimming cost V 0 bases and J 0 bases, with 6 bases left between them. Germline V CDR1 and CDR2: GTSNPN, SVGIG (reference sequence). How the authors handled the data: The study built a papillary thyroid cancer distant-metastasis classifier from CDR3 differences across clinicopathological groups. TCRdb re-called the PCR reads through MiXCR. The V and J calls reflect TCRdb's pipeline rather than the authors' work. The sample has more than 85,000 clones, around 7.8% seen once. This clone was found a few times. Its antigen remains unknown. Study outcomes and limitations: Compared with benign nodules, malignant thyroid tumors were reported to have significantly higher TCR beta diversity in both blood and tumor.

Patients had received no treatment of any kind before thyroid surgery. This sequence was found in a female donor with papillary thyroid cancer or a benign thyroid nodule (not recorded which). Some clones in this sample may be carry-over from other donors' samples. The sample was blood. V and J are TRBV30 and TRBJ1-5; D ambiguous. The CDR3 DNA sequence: TGTGCCTGGAGTGTAGATTATAGCAATCAGCCCCAGCATTTT. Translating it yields CAWSVDYSNQPQHF.